This T cell receptor (beta chain) was recovered during a study of vaccination and CD4 T cells after COVID-19 (dated by TCRdb to between 2021 and 2023). Regarding the complete study: Convalescent patients had a positive SARS-CoV-2 result on nasal swab PCR, and of these patients, about ten had mild disease and one had severe disease. Post-COVID blood samples were collected from convalescent patients a median of approximately 100 days after diagnosis, with a range of roughly 30 to 161 days. In fewer than 12 COVID-19 convalescent patients and a few infection-naive healthy vaccine recipients, researchers compared the spike-specific CD4+ TCR repertoire from before mRNA vaccination with the repertoire from after. The convalescent cohort included six males and four females, with two Hispanic individuals, seven Caucasians, two Asians and one multiracial person. Two doses of either the Pfizer-BioNTech BNT162b2 vaccine (n=8) or the Moderna mRNA-1273 vaccine (n=2) were administered to participants. Control cultures used a CEFX viral epitope pool as positive control, an HIV-1 Nef peptide pool as negative control, or no peptide. Post-vaccine blood samples were obtained a median of around 67 days after the second vaccine dose, with a range of about 14 to 250 days. Overlapping spike peptide pools from SARS-CoV-2 and from the common cold coronaviruses HCoV-NL63, HCoV-OC43 and HCoV-229E were used as culture stimuli. Results the study describes overall, beyond this receptor: The number of convalescent patients in the study was relatively small, and the study did not examine early timepoints following natural infection. In convalescent patients, a median roughly 83% of post-vaccine SARS-CoV-2-reactive clones were detected only after vaccination, and vaccine-specific priming was suggested by this finding. In convalescent patients, nearly all vaccine-specific clones (304 of 307) were found to be mono-reactive for SARS-CoV-2 spike rather than cross-reactive with common cold coronaviruses. The median number of SARS-CoV-2-reactive clonotypes rose from under 25 after infection to approximately 41 after vaccination, but the change was not significant.

As concerns this clonotype: Its antigen is unknown. Qualities for individual bases were not recorded, and no much larger clone is one base off.

CDR1 is given as SEHNR and CDR2 as FQNEAQ, both from the germline V gene (reference sequence). V is cut by 1 base and J by 5 bases, and the space between the germline ends is 5 bases. Including cysteine and phenylalanine, the CDR3 has 12 amino acids. Only the CDR3 region is kept as DNA, spanning 36 bases read in frame from base 1. Library preparation was by PCR. DNA from cultured CD4+ T cells was subjected to TCR sequencing with the Oncomine TCR Beta short-read assay at the Johns Hopkins FTIC core. The QIAamp micro DNA kit was used to extract genomic DNA from the cultured CD4+ T cells. Oncomine TCR Beta libraries made from cultured CD4+ T cells were pooled using unique dual indexes and sequenced on an Illumina iSeq 100. On the authors' methods: Non-productive sequences were removed, and CDR3s that did not start with C, did not end with F or W, or were shorter than 7 amino acids were discarded. The MANAFEST web application identified antigen-specific clonotypes by comparing peptide-stimulated wells against reference wells and other culture wells. Positive clones required FDR below 0.05, an odds ratio above 5, and productive frequency above 0.1% in at least two of three replicate wells. A clonotype counted as cross-reactive if it showed significant expansion both in the SARS-CoV-2 spike wells and in at least one common cold coronavirus spike condition. Using R version 3.6.1, CDR3 homology was evaluated through Levenshtein distances (stringdist) along with unrooted phylogenetic trees (ape). Starting from the raw public reads, TCRdb applied fastp trimming at Q25, assembled clones with MiXCR and retained in-frame beta chains. Entries are consolidated by CDR3 protein sequence, retaining the most common genes and DNA. TCRdb assigned the V and J calls; the authors' analysis was not used. The sample table shows some 3,300 distinct CDR3 sequences, and about 49% are seen once. The biggest ten clones account for under 20% of the sample.

The sample's treatment or condition label, in plain terms: approximately nine-day PBMC culture with coronavirus spike peptide pools or control peptides (ViraFEST assay). To expand antigen-specific T cells with peptide pools and then pick out the expanded clonotypes through TCR sequencing, the study relied on the ViraFEST assay. The convalescent patients' positive SARS-CoV-2 PCR tests fell between March and December 2020, which was before the Alpha, Beta and Delta variants emerged in the United States. Roughly 2.1 million PBMCs per well were cultured in IMDM with approximately 5.5% human AB serum and approximately 9.8 IU/ml IL-2, plus 10 ug/ml peptide pools. Half of the culture medium was replaced with fresh IL-2-containing medium on days 3 and 7. CD4+ T cells were isolated after approximately ten days of culture through negative selection using the EasySep CD4+ T cell isolation kit. PBMCs were separated from whole blood using Ficoll-Paque Plus gradient centrifugation and then either used fresh or cryopreserved at -140C. In general, triplicate wells were set up for every culture condition.

Input material: CD4+ T cells from blood, cultured in vitro. The clonotype was recovered from a human donor who had recovered from COVID-19. This chain joins TRBV7-9 to TRBJ2-5, with no confident D gene call. Here the CDR3 is given as CASSLVGETQYF. The DNA sequence is TGTGCCAGCAGCTTAGTAGGGGAGACCCAGTACTTC.